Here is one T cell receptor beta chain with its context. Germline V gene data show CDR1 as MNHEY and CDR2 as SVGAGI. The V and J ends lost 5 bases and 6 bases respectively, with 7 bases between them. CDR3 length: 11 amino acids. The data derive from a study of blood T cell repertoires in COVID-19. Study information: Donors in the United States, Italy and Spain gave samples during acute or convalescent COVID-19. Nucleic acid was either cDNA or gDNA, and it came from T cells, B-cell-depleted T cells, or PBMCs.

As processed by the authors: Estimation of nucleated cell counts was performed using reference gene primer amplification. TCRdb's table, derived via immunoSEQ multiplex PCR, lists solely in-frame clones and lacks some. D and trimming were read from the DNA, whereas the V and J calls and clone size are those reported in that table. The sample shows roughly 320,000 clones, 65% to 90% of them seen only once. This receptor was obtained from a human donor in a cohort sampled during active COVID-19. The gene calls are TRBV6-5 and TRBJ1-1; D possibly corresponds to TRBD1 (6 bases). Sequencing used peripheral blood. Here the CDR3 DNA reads TGTGCCAGCAGTAAGGGGGCTGAAGCTTTCTTT. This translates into CASSKGAEAFF.